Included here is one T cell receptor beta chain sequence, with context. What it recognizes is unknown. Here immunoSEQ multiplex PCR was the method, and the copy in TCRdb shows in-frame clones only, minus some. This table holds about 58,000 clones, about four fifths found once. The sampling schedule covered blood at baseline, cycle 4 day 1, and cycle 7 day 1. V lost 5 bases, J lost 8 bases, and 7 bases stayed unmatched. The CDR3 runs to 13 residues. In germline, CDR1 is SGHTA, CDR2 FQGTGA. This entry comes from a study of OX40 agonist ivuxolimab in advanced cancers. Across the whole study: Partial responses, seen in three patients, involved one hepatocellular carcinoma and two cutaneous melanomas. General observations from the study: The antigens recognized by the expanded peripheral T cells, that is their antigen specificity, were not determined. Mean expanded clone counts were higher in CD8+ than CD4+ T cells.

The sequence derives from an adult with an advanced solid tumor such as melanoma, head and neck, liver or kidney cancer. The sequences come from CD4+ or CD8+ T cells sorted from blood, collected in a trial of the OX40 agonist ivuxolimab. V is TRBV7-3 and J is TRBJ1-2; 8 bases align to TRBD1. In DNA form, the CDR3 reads TGTGCCAGCAGCCCCCGGACAGGGAGCGGCTACACCTTC. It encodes CASSPRTGSGYTF.